These 3 T cell receptor beta chains were sequenced from one sample in a study of blood T cell repertoires in COVID-19. Sequencing used immunoSEQ multiplex PCR; TCRdb keeps in-frame clones, though not all of them. Here the sample spans 190,000 or so clones, just under 90% being singletons. The sample was peripheral blood. These receptors were obtained from a woman aged 18-29 years who had recovered from COVID-19.

This rearrangement joins TRBV5-1 to TRBJ1-5, with 8 bases aligning to TRBD1. Germline CDR1 is SGHRS and CDR2 is YFSETQ. V was pared by 3 bases and J by 2 bases, with 1 base of the junction left unmatched. The CDR3 contains 14 residues. The CDR3 DNA is TGCGCCAGCAGCTCGACAGGGGGCAATCAGCCCCAGCATTTT. Amino acid sequence: CASSSTGGNQPQHF.

This clone was observed at least ten times. This chain joins TRBV6-5 and TRBJ1-4; tentative D call: TRBD1 (5 bases). V lost 5 bases and J lost 8, with 18 bases in between. Germline lookup yields CDR1 MNHEY and CDR2 SVGAGI. The CDR3 has 15 amino acids. CDR3 in amino acids: CASSRGVSWEEKLFF. In nucleotides, the CDR3 is TGTGCCAGCAGTCGGGGGGTTTCTTGGGAAGAAAAACTGTTTTTT.

This clone occurred once. The rearrangement uses TRBV24-1 and TRBJ2-7, with D maybe TRBD1 (6 bases). This CDR3 comprises 14 residues. Per the germline V gene, CDR1 is KGHDR and CDR2 is SFDVKD. The germline V and J ends were trimmed by 3 bases and 3 bases, with 11 bases remaining between them. The CDR3: CATSDPDRNYEQYF. In DNA form, the CDR3 reads TGTGCCACCAGTGATCCCGACAGGAACTACGAGCAGTACTTC.